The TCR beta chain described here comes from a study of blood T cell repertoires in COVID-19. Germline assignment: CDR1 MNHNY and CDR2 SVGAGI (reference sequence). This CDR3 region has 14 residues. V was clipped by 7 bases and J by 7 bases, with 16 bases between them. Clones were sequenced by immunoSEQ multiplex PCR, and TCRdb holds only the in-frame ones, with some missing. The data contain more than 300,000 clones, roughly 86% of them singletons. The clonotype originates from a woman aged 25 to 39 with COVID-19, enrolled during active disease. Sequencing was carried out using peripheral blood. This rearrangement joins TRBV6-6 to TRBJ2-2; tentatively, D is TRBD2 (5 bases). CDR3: CASIKLTGIGELFF. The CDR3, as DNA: TGTGCCAGCATCAAATTGACGGGAATCGGGGAGCTGTTTTTT.